The 8 T cell receptor beta chains below all came from one sample that was sequenced in a study of T cell responses to AZD1222 COVID-19 vaccine. Sequencing used immunoSEQ multiplex PCR; TCRdb keeps in-frame clones, though not all of them. Of over 150,000 clones listed, roughly nine tenths are singletons. The sequences come from peripheral blood, collected on day 0 of MenACWY control vaccination. The receptor source for this set is an adult in good health.

CDR3 DNA sequence: TGTGCCAGCAGGCGCCACCATAGCGGGGGAAACAATGAGCAGTTCTTC. Residues: CASRRHHSGGNNEQFF. The chain couples TRBV3-1 (or the pseudogene TRBV3-2) to TRBJ2-1, with TRBD2 matching 9 bases. Germline CDR1 reads LGHDT; CDR2 reads YNNKEL (reference sequence). This CDR3 has 16 amino acids. J gave up 5 bases and V 6 bases, and 11 bases lay outside the gene matches.

This clone appeared a few times. The chain joins TRBV5-8 to TRBJ1-1; weak D call: TRBD1 (6 bases). The CDR3 covers 15 residues. The ends were cut back, 4 bases at V and 2 bases at J, with 15 bases in the middle. Germline V gene sequence: CDR1 SGHTS, CDR2 YDEGEE. The CDR3 DNA reads as TGTGCCAGCAGCCCGGCGGTGGGGGGCAACACTGAAGCTTTCTTT. This gives the protein CASSPAVGGNTEAFF.

J is TRBJ1-1 and V is TRBV15; the D gene is possibly TRBD1 (6 bases). Germline CDR1 and CDR2: LNHNV and YYDKDF (reference sequence). This CDR3 region has 12 residues. Trimming shortened V by 2 bases and J by 6 bases, and 7 bases separated the two germline ends. CDR3 sequence (DNA): TGTGCCACCAGCAGACACAGGGCTGAAGCTTTCTTT. It yields the protein CATSRHRAEAFF. The whole variable domain, filled in from reference TRBV15 and TRBJ1-1, reads DAMVIQNPRYQVTQFGKPVTLSCSQTLNHNVMYWYQQKSSQAPKLLFHYYDKDFNNEADTPDNFQSRRPNTSFCFLDIRSPGLGDTAMYLCATSRHRAEAFFGQGTRLTVV.

The chain is built from TRBV10-1 and TRBJ2-1; 9 bases map to TRBD2. Unmatched junction bases numbered 5, after V lost 6 bases and J lost 2 bases. The germline V gene encodes CDR1 WNHNN and CDR2 SYGVQD (reference sequence). The CDR3 is 15 amino acids. The CDR3 DNA follows: TGCGCCAGCAGACCCGGGACTAGCCCCTACAATGAGCAGTTCTTC. Its translation: CASRPGTSPYNEQFF.

The CDR3 nucleotides read TGTGCCAGCAGCCACTCCGGGACAGGACAAGAGACCCAGTACTTC. Translated, it gives CASSHSGTGQETQYF. J is TRBJ2-5 and V is TRBV3-1 (or the pseudogene TRBV3-2); 8 nucleotides align to TRBD1. V was clipped by 3 bases and J by 2 bases; unmatched bases: 5. The CDR3 totals 15 residues. CDR1 and CDR2 from the germline V gene are LGHDT and YNNKEL (reference sequence).

The genes are TRBV29-1 and TRBJ1-1; 9 positions match TRBD1. V dropped 7 bases and J dropped 4; count of bases not matched to a gene: 7. Germline lookup yields CDR1 SQVTM and CDR2 ANQGSEA. The CDR3 is 13 residues long. The CDR3 reads CSAPHRGPTEAFF. Written as DNA, the CDR3 is TGCAGCGCCCCTCACAGGGGGCCCACTGAAGCTTTCTTT.

This rearrangement joins TRBV30 to TRBJ2-3, with a tentative D call TRBD2 (6 bases). The CDR3 is 13 amino acids. Germline values: CDR1 GTSNPN, CDR2 SVGIG (reference sequence). V was trimmed by 3 bases and J by 12 bases, leaving 19 bases between them. The CDR3 reads CAWRLAWDSTQYF. In nucleotides, the CDR3 is TGTGCCTGGAGACTCGCATGGGACTCTACTCAGTATTTT.

Worth noting for this clone: The same CDR3 also results from other DNA sequences found in this sample. The rearrangement joins TRBV12-3 or TRBV12-4 to TRBJ1-1; D ambiguous. This CDR3 is 13 amino acids long. Trimming stripped 2 bases from V and 5 bases from J, with 9 bases between. Here the CDR3 reads CASSLKGNTEAFF. The DNA of the CDR3 is TGTGCCAGCAGTTTAAAGGGAAATACTGAAGCTTTCTTT.